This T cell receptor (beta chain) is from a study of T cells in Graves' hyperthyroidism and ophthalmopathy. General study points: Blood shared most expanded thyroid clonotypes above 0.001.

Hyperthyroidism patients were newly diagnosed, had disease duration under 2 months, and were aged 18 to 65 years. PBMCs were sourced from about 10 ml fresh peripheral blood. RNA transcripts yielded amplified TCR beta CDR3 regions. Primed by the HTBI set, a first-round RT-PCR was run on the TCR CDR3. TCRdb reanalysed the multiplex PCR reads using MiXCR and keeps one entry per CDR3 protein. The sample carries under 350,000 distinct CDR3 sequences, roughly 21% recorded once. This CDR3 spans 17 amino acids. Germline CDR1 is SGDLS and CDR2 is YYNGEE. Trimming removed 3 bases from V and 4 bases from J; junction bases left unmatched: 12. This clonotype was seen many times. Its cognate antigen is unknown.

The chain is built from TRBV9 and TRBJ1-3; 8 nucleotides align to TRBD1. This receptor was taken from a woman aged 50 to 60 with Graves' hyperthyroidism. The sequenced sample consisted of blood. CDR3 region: CASSGGEGQGSGNTIYF. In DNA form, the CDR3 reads TGTGCCAGCAGCGGAGGAGAAGGACAGGGTTCCGGAAACACCATATATTTT.